This TCR beta chain appears in the sequencing data of a study of blood T cell repertoires in COVID-19. Study context: Specimens from acute and convalescent COVID-19 originated in the United States, Italy and Spain.

Assay: immunoSEQ multiplex PCR; the TCRdb copy retains only in-frame clones and omits some. The data show some 240,000 clones, approximately 88% seen once. Seattle's cohort entered during active infection and was followed longitudinally. The CDR3 contains 14 residues. V was pared by 7 bases and J by 3 bases, with 7 bases of the junction left unmatched. The germline gives CDR1 SQVTM, CDR2 ANQGSEA. The TCR comes from a woman aged 65 to 85 with COVID-19, enrolled during active disease. Sequenced input: peripheral blood. The gene calls are TRBV29-1 and TRBJ2-2; TRBD1 matches 8 bases. The CDR3 DNA follows: TGCAGCGGCCGTGGACAGGGTGACACCGGGGAGCTGTTTTTT. It translates to CSGRGQGDTGELFF.